This T cell receptor beta chain was observed in a study of cytomegalovirus exposure and HLA in healthy donors. General study points: One variant, a missense change in DCLRE1C, was linked in a later analysis to TCR beta V- and J-gene trimming. It was only CMV serostatus that was available as immune exposure information.

To note about this clone: Its antigen is not known.

PCR employed 60 Vbeta and 13 Jbeta primers. TCRdb keeps only in-frame clones here, not all; method: immunoSEQ multiplex PCR. The sample contains some 150,000 clones, roughly 85% of which appear only once. Germline CDR1 and CDR2: SEHNR and FQNEAQ (reference sequence). Trimming removed 5 bases at V and 0 bases at J, with 14 bases between. The CDR3 consists of 16 residues. J is TRBJ1-5 and V is TRBV7-9, with D hard to call. This clonotype was sampled from a man in his forties in good health and CMV-seronegative. Sequenced material: PBMCs. Written as DNA, the CDR3 is TGTGCCAGCAGCGACGGGAGAGGATATAGCAATCAGCCCCAGCATTTT. This sequence encodes CASSDGRGYSNQPQHF.